This T cell receptor (beta chain) stems from a study of blood T cell repertoires in COVID-19. Here immunoSEQ multiplex PCR was the method, and the copy in TCRdb shows in-frame clones only, minus some. The top ten clones hold 15% of a sample with roughly 100,000 clones, around 86% of them seen once. This CDR3 contains 15 residues. Looked up from germline, CDR1 is SGHRS and CDR2 is YFSETQ. V gave up 4 bases and J gave up 0 bases; unmatched junction bases: 3. This clonotype was obtained from a man aged 50-60 years with acute or convalescent COVID-19. The sample comprised peripheral blood. The V and J genes are TRBV5-1 and TRBJ2-1, with TRBD2 identical over 8 bases. CDR3 sequence (DNA): TGCGCCAGCAGCCCAGGACTAGCCTCCTACAATGAGCAGTTCTTC. Encoded protein: CASSPGLASYNEQFF.